The clone carrying this TCR beta chain was detected only once. This CDR3 is built from 14 residues. The germline gives CDR1 SEHNR, CDR2 FQNEAQ (reference sequence). V gave up 5 bases and J gave up 2 bases; unmatched junction bases: 4. The source of the sample is a study of blood T cell repertoires in COVID-19. Whole-study context: Sources were T cells, B-cell-depleted T cells, or PBMCs; the material itself was cDNA or gDNA.

Authors' processing steps: Amplification from reference gene primers served as the basis for estimated nucleated cell counts. Repertoires were generated with immunoSEQ multiplex PCR, while TCRdb's copy carries only in-frame clones and drops some. The V and J calls and clone size were taken over from that table, and D and trimming were inferred from the DNA. The data contain some 96,000 clones, approximately 80% of them singletons. Sequenced sample: peripheral blood. The chain joins TRBV7-9 to TRBJ1-2, with 8 positions matching TRBD1. This TCR derives from a woman in her 70s with acute or convalescent COVID-19. CDR3 nucleotide sequence: TGTGCCAGCAGCCTAGGACAGGGAAACTATGGCTACACCTTC. Protein: CASSLGQGNYGYTF.